The table lists the clone carrying this TCR beta chain with many counts. This specimen belongs to a study of kidney transplant recipient with SARS-CoV-2 infection. Looked up from germline, CDR1 is MNHEY and CDR2 is SVGAGI. This CDR3 region has 13 residues. V gave up 7 bases and J gave up 6 bases, with 15 bases separating them. TCRdb used MiXCR to reprocess the reads, holding one entry per CDR3 protein. Altogether roughly 250,000 distinct CDR3 sequences are present, 25% to 35% being singletons, with the ten largest covering around 7.8%. J is TRBJ1-2 and V is TRBV6-5; D unresolved. Sequencing used a blood sample, obtained at baseline and between days 110 and 120 from a kidney transplant recipient. The clonotype was recovered from a male patient in his 30s who had COVID-19 and was a kidney transplant recipient. Some T cells may be supplied by the graft donor. The chain's CDR3 is CASMGRRVNGYTF. CDR3 DNA: TGTGCCAGCATGGGGAGGAGGGTAAATGGCTACACCTTC.